This T cell receptor (beta chain) emerged from a study of blood T cell repertoires in COVID-19. Study background: T cells, B-cell-depleted T cells, or PBMCs provided the cDNA or gDNA that served as material.

Germline V lookup: CDR1 MDHEN, CDR2 SYDVKM. This CDR3 contains 15 residues. The V and J ends lost 3 bases and 6 bases, in that order; junction bases with no gene match: 5. As handled by the study authors: How many nucleated cells were present was estimated from reference gene primer amplification. Measured with immunoSEQ multiplex PCR; TCRdb has only the in-frame clones, and not every one. That table supplies the V and J calls and clone size; D and trimming were determined from the DNA. The table shows roughly 150,000 clones, with around 87% occurring only once. Those enrolled in Seattle joined during active infection and were followed longitudinally afterward.

The source is a woman older than 75 with COVID-19, enrolled during active disease. The sequencing sample was made of peripheral blood. The V and J genes are TRBV28 and TRBJ2-2, with TRBD2 matching over 9 bases. The CDR3 sequence is CASSFSSGSPGELFF. The CDR3 coding sequence is TGTGCCAGCAGTTTTAGTAGCGGGAGTCCCGGGGAGCTGTTTTTT.